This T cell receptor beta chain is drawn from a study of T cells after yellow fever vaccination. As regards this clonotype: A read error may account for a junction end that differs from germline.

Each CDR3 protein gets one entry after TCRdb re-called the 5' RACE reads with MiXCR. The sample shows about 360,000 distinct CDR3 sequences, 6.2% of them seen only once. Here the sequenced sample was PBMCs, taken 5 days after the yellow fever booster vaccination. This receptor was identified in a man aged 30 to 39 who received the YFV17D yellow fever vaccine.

CDR3 nucleotides: TGCTGTGCTAGCCCCATCCTCGACACCCAATTCTACGAGCAGTACTTC. It translates to CCASPILDTQFYEQYF. This chain joins TRBV20-1 and TRBJ2-7, with D possibly matching TRBD2 (5 bases). The CDR3 length is 16 residues. The V gene's germline CDR1 is DFQATT and CDR2 SNEGSKA (reference sequence).